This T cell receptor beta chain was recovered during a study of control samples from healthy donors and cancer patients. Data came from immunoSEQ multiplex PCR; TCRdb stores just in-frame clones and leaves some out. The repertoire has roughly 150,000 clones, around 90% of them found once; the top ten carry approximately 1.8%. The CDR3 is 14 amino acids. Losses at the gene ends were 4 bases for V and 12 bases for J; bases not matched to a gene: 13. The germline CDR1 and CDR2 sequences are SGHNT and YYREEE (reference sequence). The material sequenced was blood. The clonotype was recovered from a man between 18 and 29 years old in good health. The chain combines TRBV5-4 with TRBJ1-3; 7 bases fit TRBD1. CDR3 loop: CASSPAGDRTVIYF. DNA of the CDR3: TGTGCCAGCAGCCCGGCTGGGGACAGAACGGTCATATATTTT.